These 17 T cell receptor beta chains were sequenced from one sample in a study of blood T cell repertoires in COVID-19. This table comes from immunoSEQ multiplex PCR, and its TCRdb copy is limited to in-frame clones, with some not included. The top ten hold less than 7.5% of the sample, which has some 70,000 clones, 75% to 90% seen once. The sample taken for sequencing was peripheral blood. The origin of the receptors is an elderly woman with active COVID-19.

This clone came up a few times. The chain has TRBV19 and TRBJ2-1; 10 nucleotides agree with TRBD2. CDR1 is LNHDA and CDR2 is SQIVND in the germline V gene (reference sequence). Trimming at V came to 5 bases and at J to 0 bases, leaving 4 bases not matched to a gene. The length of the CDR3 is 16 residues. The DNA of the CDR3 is TGTGCCAGTAGTTCAGTAGCGGGGGGCTCCTACAATGAGCAGTTCTTC. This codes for CASSSVAGGSYNEQFF.

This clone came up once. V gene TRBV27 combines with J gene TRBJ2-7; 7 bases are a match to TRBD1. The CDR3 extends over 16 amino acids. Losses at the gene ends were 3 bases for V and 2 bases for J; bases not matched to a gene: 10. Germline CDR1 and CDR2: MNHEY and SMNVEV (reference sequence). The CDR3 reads CASSFQWLDRPYEQYF. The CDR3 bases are TGTGCCAGCAGTTTTCAGTGGTTGGACAGGCCCTACGAGCAGTACTTC.

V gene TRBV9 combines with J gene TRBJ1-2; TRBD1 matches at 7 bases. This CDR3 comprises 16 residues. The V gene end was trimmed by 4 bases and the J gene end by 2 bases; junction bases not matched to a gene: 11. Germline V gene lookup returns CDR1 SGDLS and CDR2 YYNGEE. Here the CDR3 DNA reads TGTGCCAGCAGCCGGGGACAGCGTGATAGAAACTATGGCTACACCTTC. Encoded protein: CASSRGQRDRNYGYTF. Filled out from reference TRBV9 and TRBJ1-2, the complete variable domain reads DSGVTQTPKHLITATGQRVTLRCSPRSGDLSVYWYQQSLDQGLQFLIQYYNGEERAKGNILERFSAQQFPDLHSELNLSSLELGDSALYFCASSRGQRDRNYGYTFGSGTRLTVV.

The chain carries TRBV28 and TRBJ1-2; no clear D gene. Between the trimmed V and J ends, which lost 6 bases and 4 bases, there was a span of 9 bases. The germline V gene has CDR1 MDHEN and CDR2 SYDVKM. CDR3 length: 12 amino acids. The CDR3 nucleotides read TGTGCCAGCAGCCTACCCTCCTATGGCTACACCTTC. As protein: CASSLPSYGYTF.

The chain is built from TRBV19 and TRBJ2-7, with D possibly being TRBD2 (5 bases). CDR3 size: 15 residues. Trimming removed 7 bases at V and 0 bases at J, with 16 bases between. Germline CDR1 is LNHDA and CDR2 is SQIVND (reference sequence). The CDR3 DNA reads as TGTGCCAGTACCTCGGGAAGAGGGTCCTCCTACGAGCAGTACTTC. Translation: CASTSGRGSSYEQYF. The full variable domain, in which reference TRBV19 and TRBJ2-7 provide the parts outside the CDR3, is DGGITQSPKYLFRKEGQNVTLSCEQNLNHDAMYWYRQDPGQGLRLIYYSQIVNDFQKGDIAEGYSVSREKKESFPLTVTSAQKNPTAFYLCASTSGRGSSYEQYFGPGTRLTVT.

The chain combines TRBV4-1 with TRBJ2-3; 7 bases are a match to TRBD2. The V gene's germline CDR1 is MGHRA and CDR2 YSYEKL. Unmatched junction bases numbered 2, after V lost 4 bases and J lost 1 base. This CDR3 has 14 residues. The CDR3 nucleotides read TGCGCCAGCAGCCCTACTAGCGGCACAGATACGCAGTATTTT. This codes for CASSPTSGTDTQYF.

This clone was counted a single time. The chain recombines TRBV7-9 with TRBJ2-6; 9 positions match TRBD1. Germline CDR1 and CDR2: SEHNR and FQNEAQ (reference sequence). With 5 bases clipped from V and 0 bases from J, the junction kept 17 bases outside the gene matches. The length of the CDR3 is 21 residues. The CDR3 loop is CASSTGTGTWVSDSGANVLTF. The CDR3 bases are TGTGCCAGCAGCACCGGGACAGGGACCTGGGTGTCTGACTCTGGGGCCAACGTCCTGACTTTC.

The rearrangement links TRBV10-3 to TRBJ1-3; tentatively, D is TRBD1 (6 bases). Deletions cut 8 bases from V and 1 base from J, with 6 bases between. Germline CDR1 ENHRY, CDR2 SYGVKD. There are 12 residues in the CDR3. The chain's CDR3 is CAIQGSGNTIYF. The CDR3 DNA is TGTGCCATCCAGGGGTCTGGAAACACCATATATTTT.

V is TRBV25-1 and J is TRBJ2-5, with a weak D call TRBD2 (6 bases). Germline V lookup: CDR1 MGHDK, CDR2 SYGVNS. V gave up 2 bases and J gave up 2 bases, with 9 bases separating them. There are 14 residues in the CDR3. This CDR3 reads CASSEAGRQETQYF. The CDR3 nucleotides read TGTGCCAGCAGTGAAGCAGGGAGGCAAGAGACCCAGTACTTC.

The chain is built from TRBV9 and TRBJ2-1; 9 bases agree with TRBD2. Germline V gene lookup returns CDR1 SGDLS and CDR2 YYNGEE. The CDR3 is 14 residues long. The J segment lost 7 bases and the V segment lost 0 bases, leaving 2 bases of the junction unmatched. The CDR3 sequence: CASSVVSGSNEQFF. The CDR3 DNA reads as TGTGCCAGCAGCGTAGTTAGCGGGAGTAATGAGCAGTTCTTC. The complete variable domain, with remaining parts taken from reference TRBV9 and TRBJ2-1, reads DSGVTQTPKHLITATGQRVTLRCSPRSGDLSVYWYQQSLDQGLQFLIQYYNGEERAKGNILERFSAQQFPDLHSELNLSSLELGDSALYFCASSVVSGSNEQFFGPGTRLTVL.

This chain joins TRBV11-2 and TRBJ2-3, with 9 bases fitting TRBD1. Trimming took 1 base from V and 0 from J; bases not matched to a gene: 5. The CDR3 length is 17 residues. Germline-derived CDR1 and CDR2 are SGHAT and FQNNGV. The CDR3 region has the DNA TGTGCCAGCAGCTTAGGAGGACAGGGGTCGAGCACAGATACGCAGTATTTT. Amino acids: CASSLGGQGSSTDTQYF.

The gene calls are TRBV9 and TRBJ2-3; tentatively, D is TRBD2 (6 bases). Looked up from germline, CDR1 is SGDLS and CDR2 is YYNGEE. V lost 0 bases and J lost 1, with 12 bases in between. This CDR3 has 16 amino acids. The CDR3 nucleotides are TGTGCCAGCAGCGTAGAGGAGGGCCGCGGCACAGATACGCAGTATTTT. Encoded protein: CASSVEEGRGTDTQYF.

The CDR3 nucleotides are TGTGCCAGCAGCTTAGACAGGGGTGTCACTGAAGCTTTCTTT. Translated: CASSLDRGVTEAFF. The rearrangement joins TRBV7-2 to TRBJ1-1; 7 positions agree with TRBD1. The CDR3 runs to 14 residues. Trimming at V came to 1 base and at J to 4 bases, leaving 3 bases not matched to a gene. Germline V gene lookup returns CDR1 SGHTA and CDR2 FQGNSA.

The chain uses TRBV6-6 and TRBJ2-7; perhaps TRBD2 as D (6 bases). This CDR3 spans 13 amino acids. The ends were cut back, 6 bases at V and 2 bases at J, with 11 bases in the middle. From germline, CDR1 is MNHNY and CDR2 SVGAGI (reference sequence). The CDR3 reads CASRPGLPYEQYF. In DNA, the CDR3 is TGTGCCAGCAGACCCGGACTACCCTACGAGCAGTACTTC.

CDR3: CASGSRGGDTGELFF. The DNA of the CDR3 is TGCGCCAGCGGTTCCAGGGGTGGGGACACCGGGGAGCTGTTTTTT. The chain recombines TRBV5-1 with TRBJ2-2; a possible D gene is TRBD1 (6 bases). V lost 7 bases and J 3 bases, leaving 16 bases between the germline ends. The germline V gene encodes CDR1 SGHRS and CDR2 YFSETQ. This CDR3 is built from 15 residues.

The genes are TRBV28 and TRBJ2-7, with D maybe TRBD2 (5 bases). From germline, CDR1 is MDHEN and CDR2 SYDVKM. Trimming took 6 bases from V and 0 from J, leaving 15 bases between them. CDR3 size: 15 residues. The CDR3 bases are TGTGCCAGCAGCCCCCCGGTAGCGTTCTCCTACGAGCAGTACTTC. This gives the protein CASSPPVAFSYEQYF.

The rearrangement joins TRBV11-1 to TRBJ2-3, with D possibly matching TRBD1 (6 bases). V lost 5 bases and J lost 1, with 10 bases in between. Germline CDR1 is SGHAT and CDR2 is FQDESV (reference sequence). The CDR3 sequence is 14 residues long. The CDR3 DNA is TGTGCCAGCAGCCCCAGGGGCCGCACAGATACGCAGTATTTT. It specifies CASSPRGRTDTQYF.